One and the same sample provided the 12 T cell receptor beta chains below, sequenced in a study of blood T cell repertoires in COVID-19 (TCRdb year 2020). Library generation was performed with the immunoSEQ multiplex PCR assay. The table comes from immuneACCESS by way of TCRdb, which keeps in-frame sequences with V and J called. Part of the clones is missing from these tables; in studies checked, under half for an unresolved V gene and the rest for unknown reasons. The sample table lists about 200,000 clones, around three quarters of them with a count of one. The top ten constitute less than 7% of the sample. The specimen was peripheral blood. These receptors originate from a woman aged 70-85 years with acute or convalescent COVID-19.

CDR3 coding DNA: TGTGCCAGTACGCCGCAGGTCAGCTCCTACAATGAGCAGTTCTTC. It codes for CASTPQVSSYNEQFF. V gene TRBV19 combines with J gene TRBJ2-1, with unresolved D. Trimming removed 7 bases at V and 0 bases at J, with 13 bases between. Germline V CDR1 and CDR2: LNHDA, SQIVND (reference sequence). The CDR3 spans 15 residues.

V and J are TRBV18 and TRBJ2-7; a possible D gene is TRBD1 (6 bases). CDR1 is KGHSH, CDR2 LQKENI, per germline. The CDR3 has 13 amino acids. V gave up 4 bases and J gave up 3 bases, with 10 bases separating them. The CDR3 nucleotides are TGTGCCAGCTCACGGGGGCGAGTCTACGAGCAGTACTTC. As protein: CASSRGRVYEQYF.

The J gene is TRBJ2-1, the V gene TRBV2; no clear D. The V gene lost 3 bases and the J gene lost 9 bases, with 15 bases spanning the gap. The CDR3 runs 14 residues. Germline lookup yields CDR1 SNHLY and CDR2 FYNNEI. The DNA for the CDR3 is TGTGCCAGCAGTGATCTGCTAGTAATGGGTGAGCAGTTCTTC. Its protein is CASSDLLVMGEQFF.

The CDR3 sequence is CASRGIAGAGNEQFF. CDR3 coding DNA: TGCGCCAGCAGAGGTATAGCGGGAGCTGGGAATGAGCAGTTCTTC. This chain uses TRBV5-1 with TRBJ2-1, with 9 bases lining up with TRBD2. V was pared by 5 bases and J by 7 bases, with 10 bases of the junction left unmatched. The CDR3 contains 15 residues. Germline V lookup: CDR1 SGHRS, CDR2 YFSETQ.

The chain is built from TRBV27 and TRBJ1-2; TRBD1 might be the D (5 bases). CDR1 MNHEY and CDR2 SMNVEV come from the germline V gene (reference sequence). The CDR3 contains 16 residues. V lost 4 bases and J 0 bases, leaving 15 bases between the germline ends. CDR3 nucleotides: TGTGCCAGCAGTTCCCAGACAGCGAACCCTAACTATGGCTACACCTTC. This codes for CASSSQTANPNYGYTF.

This clone was detected only a few times. The chain joins TRBV27 to TRBJ2-6, with no clear D. The CDR3 covers 14 residues. Deletions cut 5 bases from V and 0 bases from J, with 5 bases between. In germline, CDR1 is MNHEY, CDR2 SMNVEV (reference sequence). The CDR3 DNA reads TGTGCCAGCAGTCTGAGCTCTGGGGCCAACGTCCTGACTTTC. Protein sequence: CASSLSSGANVLTF.

The rearrangement joins TRBV18 to TRBJ1-4; D not resolved. The CDR3 is 15 residues long. The V gene lost 2 bases and the J gene lost 7 bases, with 14 bases spanning the gap. Looked up from germline, CDR1 is KGHSH and CDR2 is LQKENI. The CDR3 nucleotides read TGTGCCAGCTCACCAGAGGAAAGGCGGGCTGAAAAACTGTTTTTT. Protein product: CASSPEERRAEKLFF.

The chain combines TRBV2 with TRBJ1-1; 7 bases are shared with TRBD1. The CDR3 consists of 12 residues. V was clipped by 8 bases and J by 7 bases; unmatched bases: 7. In germline, CDR1 is SNHLY, CDR2 FYNNEI. The CDR3 region is CASGDRDLEAFF. As DNA, the CDR3 is TGTGCCAGCGGAGACAGGGATCTTGAAGCTTTCTTT.

The J gene is TRBJ2-2, the V gene TRBV11-2; 10 nucleotides align to TRBD2. With 3 bases clipped from V and 3 bases from J, the junction kept 7 bases outside the gene matches. Germline V lookup: CDR1 SGHAT, CDR2 FQNNGV. The CDR3 has 17 amino acids. The CDR3 bases are TGTGCCAGCAGCTTTCTAGCGGGAGCTGCGGACACCGGGGAGCTGTTTTTT. Residues: CASSFLAGAADTGELFF.

This chain connects TRBV7-2 to TRBJ2-2; 8 nucleotides align to TRBD2. Germline V CDR1 and CDR2: SGHTA, FQGNSA. The V and J ends lost 2 bases and 4 bases, in that order; junction bases with no gene match: 6. The CDR3 extends over 16 amino acids. The CDR3 here is CASSLSGTSVTGELFF. Written as DNA, the CDR3 is TGTGCCAGCAGCTTATCCGGGACTAGTGTCACCGGGGAGCTGTTTTTT.

This chain links TRBV28 with TRBJ1-5; D might be TRBD1 (6 bases). Germline assignment: CDR1 MDHEN and CDR2 SYDVKM. This CDR3 is 16 amino acids long. V was trimmed by 6 bases and J by 2 bases, leaving 17 bases between them. The CDR3 loop is CASRLTGKGGNQPQHF. DNA for the CDR3: TGTGCCAGCAGGCTTACAGGGAAAGGGGGCAATCAGCCCCAGCATTTT.

This clone occurred once. The chain recombines TRBV28 with TRBJ2-3; a possible D gene is TRBD2 (5 bases). The CDR3 runs to 15 residues. Trimming took off 2 bases at V and 2 bases at J, with 11 bases between the two ends. Germline V CDR1 and CDR2: MDHEN, SYDVKM. CDR3 residues: CASSLGLILTDTQYF. The CDR3 region has the DNA TGTGCCAGCAGTTTAGGACTGATCCTCACAGATACGCAGTATTTT.